Shown below are 9 T cell receptor beta chains from a single sample sequenced in a study of T-cell reconstitution after alpha-beta-depleted transplantation in children. The library targeted TCRbeta and was prepared with unique molecular identifiers. TCRdb re-derived calls from the PCR reads in MiXCR, one entry per CDR3 protein. This table has 300,000 to 400,000 distinct CDR3 sequences, about a quarter appearing once. The sequencing used PBMCs, mostly from graft donor cells, collected 180 days after TCRalphabeta/CD19-depleted stem cell transplant. These receptor sequences come from a male patient between 5 and 17 years old who had a stem cell transplant for acute lymphoblastic leukemia, so the T cells may come from the graft donor.

CDR3 in DNA: TGTGCCAGCAGCTTAAAGGACTTTTACAATGAGCAGTTCTTC. It translates to CASSLKDFYNEQFF. The J gene is TRBJ2-1, the V gene TRBV11-3, with a tentative D call TRBD2 (5 bases). Per the germline V gene, CDR1 is SGHNT and CDR2 is YENEEA. Trimming took 2 bases from V and 4 from J, leaving 9 bases between them. The CDR3 runs to 14 residues. The variable domain in full, completed from reference TRBV11-3 and TRBJ2-1, reads EAGVVQSPRYKIIEKKQPVAFWCNPISGHNTLYWYLQNLGQGPELLIRYENEEAVDDSQLPKDRFSAERLKGVDSTLKIQPAELGDSAVYLCASSLKDFYNEQFFGPGTRLTVL.

The chain combines TRBV6-1 with TRBJ2-2; D might be TRBD2 (6 bases). Germline loops: CDR1 MNHNS, CDR2 SASEGT. The CDR3 covers 15 residues. With 2 bases removed from V and 3 bases from J, the gap between germline ends came to 10 bases. CDR3: CASSELAPYTGELFF. The CDR3, as DNA: TGTGCCAGCAGTGAACTAGCGCCGTACACCGGGGAGCTGTTTTTT.

The chain recombines TRBV7-9 with TRBJ1-2; the match to TRBD1 covers 8 bases. V shed 4 bases, J shed 0 bases, and the junction held 4 bases outside the gene matches. Per the germline V gene, CDR1 is SEHNR and CDR2 is FQNEAQ (reference sequence). CDR3 length: 15 residues. The CDR3 bases are TGTGCCAGCAGCTCGACAGGGGTAGCTAACTATGGCTACACCTTC. It yields the protein CASSSTGVANYGYTF.

The chain uses TRBV18 and TRBJ1-5; D unclear. The CDR3 loop spans 15 amino acids. Germline loops: CDR1 KGHSH, CDR2 LQKENI. Trimming stripped 3 bases from V and 10 bases from J, with 19 bases between. The CDR3 DNA reads as TGTGCCAGCTCACCGGGCGGCGGGGTCCGGGGACCCCAGCATTTT. It translates to CASSPGGGVRGPQHF.

This clonotype has more than one count but fewer than ten. This chain connects TRBV29-1 to TRBJ2-3, with 8 nucleotides matching TRBD1. After removal of 2 bases from V and 8 bases from J, the junction contained 9 bases not matched to a gene. CDR1 SQVTM and CDR2 ANQGSEA come from the germline V gene. The CDR3 runs 14 residues. CDR3 nucleotides: TGCAGCGTTGAAACAGGGGGGTCCACCGGTACGCAGTATTTT. Translation: CSVETGGSTGTQYF.

The chain recombines TRBV12-3 or TRBV12-4 with TRBJ1-2; unclear D gene. The ends were cut back, 7 bases at V and 7 bases at J, with 16 bases in the middle. The CDR3 runs to 13 residues. The chain's CDR3 is CASKTDGQVGYTF. The CDR3 DNA reads TGTGCCAGCAAGACGGACGGGCAGGTTGGCTACACCTTC.

This rearrangement joins TRBV7-2 to TRBJ2-7; D is possibly TRBD2 (5 bases). CDR1 and CDR2 from the germline V gene are SGHTA and FQGNSA. The CDR3 is made up of 16 amino acids. V lost 0 bases and J lost 0, with 12 bases in between. The DNA for the CDR3 is TGTGCCAGCAGCTTAGCCCCCTCACTAGTCTCCTACGAGCAGTACTTC. Protein sequence: CASSLAPSLVSYEQYF.

The rearrangement links TRBV7-9 to TRBJ2-4, with TRBD1 identical over 8 bases. The V gene end was trimmed by 5 bases and the J gene end by 8 bases; junction bases not matched to a gene: 8. This CDR3 is built from 14 residues. Germline CDR1 is SEHNR and CDR2 is FQNEAQ (reference sequence). CDR3 coding DNA: TGTGCCAGCAGCCCCGGACAGGGAAGGGACATTCAGTACTTC. This sequence encodes CASSPGQGRDIQYF.

The J gene is TRBJ2-1, the V gene TRBV20-1; D may correspond to TRBD1 or TRBD2 (5 bases each). From germline, CDR1 is DFQATT and CDR2 SNEGSKA (reference sequence). The CDR3 covers 14 residues. V lost 3 bases, J lost 8 bases, and 17 bases lay in between. CDR3 bases: TGCAGTGCTAGTAGGGGTCTGGGGGTGGATGAGCAGTTCTTC. Translated, it gives CSASRGLGVDEQFF.